This TCR beta chain was sequenced in a study of blood T cell repertoires in COVID-19 (dated by TCRdb to the early 2020s). Regarding the research as a whole: Samples from collaborators originated in the United States, Italy and Spain and spanned both the acute and convalescent phases of COVID-19. The material from the prospective study consisted of cDNA or gDNA derived from T cells, B-cell-depleted T cells, or PBMCs. Subjects who had been exposed to COVID-19, were actively infected with it, or had recovered from it provided the deeply sampled blood TCRbeta repertoires that made up the dataset. The repertoires were released in a freely available public database intended as a resource for research on the immune response to SARS-CoV-2. Samples were obtained from the ongoing ImmuneRACE study (first 160 participants) and from some 1,300 subjects provided by 6 global collaborators. A de-identified subject ID, COVID-19 status, age in years and sex were almost always included in the sample metadata. HLA class I and class II types, where available, came from metadata supplied by the sample provider rather than from assay-based typing. What the work shows at the level of the full study, not this receptor alone: How much clinical and demographic metadata was included differed by source and by participant, and the metadata was provided uncurated.

Trimming takes 6 bases from V and 0 bases from J, and the germline ends sit 14 bases apart. CDR3 length: 15 amino acids, cysteine to phenylalanine. Of the read, only the CDR3 DNA is kept; its 45 bases are in frame from base 1. Taken from the germline V gene, the CDR1 and CDR2 loops are MNHEY and SVGAGI. The immunoSEQ Assay, a bias-controlled multiplex PCR, was used to amplify TCRbeta CDR3 regions from genomic DNA. The paper's processing steps were these. The number of nucleated cells in each sample was estimated from the amplification of reference gene primers within the assay. To quantify the absolute abundance of each unique TCRbeta CDR3 rearrangement, sequence reads were collapsed and filtered. For each sample, productive Simpson clonality was calculated as the square root of Simpson's diversity index over productive rearrangements. TCRdb mirrors the immuneACCESS table, restricted to in-frame sequences. Some clones are absent from its copies; in checked studies, under half trace to an unresolved V gene, and the reason for the others is unknown. V, J and clone size are those of that table, while D and trimming were read from the DNA. The sample data list some 340,000 clones, and 90% of these were observed just once. 3.5% to 5% of the sample rests with the top ten.

Comments on this clone: Its antigen remains undetermined. Base qualities are not provided; no much larger clone lies one nucleotide away.

Participants in the prospective study were enrolled through a virtual design, were aged about 18 to 100 years, and lived in about two dozen United States geographic areas. Cohort assignment in the prospective study relied on participant-reported clinical history from a screening survey and a study questionnaire. Exposed participants were defined as having been in contact with someone with a PCR-confirmed or clinician-diagnosed COVID-19 case within 2 weeks of study entry. Each participant in the prospective study had whole blood, serum and a nasopharyngeal or oropharyngeal swab collected by mobile phlebotomists. Prospective study participants could optionally give additional blood draws and questionnaires over an approximately two-month period. Before DNA extraction, prospective study blood samples were shipped either frozen or at room temperature.

Here the chain combines TRBV6-5 and TRBJ1-2, with the D gene call left open. This sequence was found in a woman aged 30 to 39 who had been exposed to COVID-19. The source material was PBMCs or T cells enriched from blood (not recorded which). The CDR3 protein: CASSPQRPTNYGYTF. The sequence in DNA is TGTGCCAGCAGCCCCCAGCGCCCGACTAACTATGGCTACACCTTC.